These T cell receptor beta chains were read from a single sample in a study of shared clonotypes between healthy human individuals. Libraries were prepared by immunoSEQ multiplex PCR; TCRdb keeps only in-frame clonotypes and omits some of them. The repertoire includes roughly 1 million clones, 75% of them detected once, and about 1.5% sits in the top ten. Sequenced sample: memory CD4+ T cells sorted from blood. The receptors were sampled from a man between 18 and 29 years old in good health. Each CDR3 is given with its conserved first and last residue. A D gene is named only where the DNA matches it firmly. Clone size is stated in some rows and not others, as once, few, many or a class when expanded.

-	TRBV5-1	-	TRBJ1-6	CASSGWGDSPLHF	TGCGCCAGCAGCGGGTGGGGGGATTCACCCCTCCACTTT
-	TRBV4-2	TRBD2	TRBJ2-3	CASSQKGLGAGGFGTDTQYF	TGTGCCAGCAGCCAAAAGGGACTAGGGGCCGGTGGGTTTGGCACAGATACGCAGTATTTT
-	TRBV19	TRBD1	TRBJ2-1	CASSIDARTGVLNEQFF	TGTGCCAGTAGTATAGATGCTCGGACAGGGGTCCTCAATGAGCAGTTCTTC
-	TRBV5-1	-	TRBJ1-5	CASSLEGGSNQPQHF	TGCGCCAGCAGCTTGGAGGGGGGGAGCAATCAGCCCCAGCATTTT
-	TRBV29-1	-	TRBJ2-3	CSGSGGTGSTDTQYF	TGCAGCGGTAGCGGGGGGACAGGGAGCACAGATACGCAGTATTTT
-	TRBV2	TRBD2	TRBJ2-5	CASSAGTSGRAGSETQYF	TGTGCCAGCAGCGCCGGGACTAGCGGGAGGGCCGGTTCCGAGACCCAGTACTTC
-	TRBV18	-	TRBJ2-5	CASSPYGKQETQYF	TGTGCCAGCTCACCATATGGGAAACAAGAGACCCAGTACTTC
-	TRBV6-5	TRBD1	TRBJ1-2	CASSSTGGYTF	TGTGCCAGCAGTTCGACAGGGGGCTACACCTTC
few	TRBV2	TRBD2	TRBJ2-3	CASSDSRGRAGDTQYF	TGTGCCAGCAGTGATTCCCGCGGGAGGGCCGGAGATACGCAGTATTTT
-	TRBV9	-	TRBJ1-5	CASSTGQSNQPQHF	TGTGCCAGCAGCACGGGGCAGTCCAATCAGCCCCAGCATTTT
-	TRBV6-7	-	TRBJ1-6	CASTTGGTYNSPLHF	TGTGCCAGCACCACGGGGGGAACCTATAATTCACCCCTCCACTTT
-	TRBV30	-	TRBJ1-1	CAWSRLNTEAFF	TGTGCCTGGAGCAGGTTGAACACTGAAGCTTTCTTT